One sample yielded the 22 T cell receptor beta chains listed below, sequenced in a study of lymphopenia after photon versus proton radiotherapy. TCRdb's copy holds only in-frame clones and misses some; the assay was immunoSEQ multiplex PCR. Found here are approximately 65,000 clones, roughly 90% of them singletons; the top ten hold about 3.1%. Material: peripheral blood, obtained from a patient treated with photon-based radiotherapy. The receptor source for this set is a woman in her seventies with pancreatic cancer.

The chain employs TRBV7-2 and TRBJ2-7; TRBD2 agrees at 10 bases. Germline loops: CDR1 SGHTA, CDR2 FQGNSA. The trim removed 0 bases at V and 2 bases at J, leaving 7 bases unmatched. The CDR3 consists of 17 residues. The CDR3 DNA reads TGTGCCAGCAGCTTAGCGCATCCTAGCGGGGGTCCCTACGAGCAGTACTTC. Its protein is CASSLAHPSGGPYEQYF.

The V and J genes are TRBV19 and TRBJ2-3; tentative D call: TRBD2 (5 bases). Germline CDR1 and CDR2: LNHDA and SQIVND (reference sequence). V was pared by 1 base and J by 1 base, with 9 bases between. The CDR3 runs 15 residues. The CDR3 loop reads CASSIGSSGTDTQYF. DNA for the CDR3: TGTGCCAGTAGTATAGGGAGTAGCGGCACAGATACGCAGTATTTT.

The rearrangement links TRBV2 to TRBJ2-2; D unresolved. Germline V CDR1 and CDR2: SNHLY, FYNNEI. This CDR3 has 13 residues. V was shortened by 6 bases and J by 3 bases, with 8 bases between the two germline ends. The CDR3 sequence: CASSPADTGELFF. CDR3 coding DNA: TGTGCCAGCAGCCCGGCGGACACCGGGGAGCTGTTTTTT.

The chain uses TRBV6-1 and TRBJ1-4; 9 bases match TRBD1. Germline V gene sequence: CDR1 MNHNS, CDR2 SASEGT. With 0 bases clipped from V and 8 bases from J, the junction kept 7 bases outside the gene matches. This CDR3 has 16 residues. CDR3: CASSEALTGGREKLFF. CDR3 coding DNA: TGTGCCAGCAGTGAAGCGCTCACAGGGGGCAGGGAAAAACTGTTTTTT.

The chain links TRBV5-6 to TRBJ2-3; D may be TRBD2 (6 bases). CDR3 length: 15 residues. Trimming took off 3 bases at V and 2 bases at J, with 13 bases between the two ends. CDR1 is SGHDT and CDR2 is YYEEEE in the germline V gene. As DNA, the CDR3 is TGTGCCAGCAGCTCCCTAGCGAGAGACACAGATACGCAGTATTTT. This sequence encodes CASSSLARDTDTQYF. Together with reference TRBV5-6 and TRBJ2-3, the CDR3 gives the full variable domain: DAGVTQSPTHLIKTRGQQVTLRCSPKSGHDTVSWYQQALGQGPQFIFQYYEEEERQRGNFPDRFSGHQFPNYSSELNVNALLLGDSALYLCASSSLARDTDTQYFGPGTRLTVL.

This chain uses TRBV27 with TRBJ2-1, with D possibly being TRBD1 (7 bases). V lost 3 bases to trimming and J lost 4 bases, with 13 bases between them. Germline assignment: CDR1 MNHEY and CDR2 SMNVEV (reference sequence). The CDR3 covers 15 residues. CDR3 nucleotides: TGTGCCAGCAGTTTGGGGCAGGGGGGATACAATGAGCAGTTCTTC. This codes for CASSLGQGGYNEQFF.

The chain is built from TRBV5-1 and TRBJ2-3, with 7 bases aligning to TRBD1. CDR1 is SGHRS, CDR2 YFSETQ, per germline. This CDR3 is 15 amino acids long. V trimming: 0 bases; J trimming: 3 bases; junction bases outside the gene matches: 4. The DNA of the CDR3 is TGCGCCAGCAGCTTGGCCCAGGGGGTTACAGATACGCAGTATTTT. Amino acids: CASSLAQGVTDTQYF.

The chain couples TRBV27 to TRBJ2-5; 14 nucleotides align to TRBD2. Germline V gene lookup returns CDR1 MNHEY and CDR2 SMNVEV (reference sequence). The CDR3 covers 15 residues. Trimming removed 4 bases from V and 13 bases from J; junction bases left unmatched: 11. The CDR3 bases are TGTGCCAGCAGTTCAACCGGGACTAGCGGGAGAATTGGGTACTTC. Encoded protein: CASSSTGTSGRIGYF.

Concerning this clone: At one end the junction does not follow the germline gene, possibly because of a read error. The CDR3 is CASSGDAGKQYF. The CDR3 region has the DNA TGTGCTAGCAGCGGGGACGCTGGGAAGCAGTACTTC. The chain uses TRBV7-7 and TRBJ2-7; 7 bases agree with TRBD2. Germline CDR1 SSHAT, CDR2 FNYEAQ (reference sequence). The CDR3 is 12 amino acids.

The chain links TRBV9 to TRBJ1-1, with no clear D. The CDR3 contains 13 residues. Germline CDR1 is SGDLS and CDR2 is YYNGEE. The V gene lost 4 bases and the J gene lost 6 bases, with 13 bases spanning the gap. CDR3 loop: CASSPPGHAEAFF. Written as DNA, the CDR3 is TGTGCCAGCAGCCCACCGGGCCACGCTGAAGCTTTCTTT.

The chain's CDR3 is CASKRPGGFNQPQHF. The CDR3 DNA reads TGTGCCAGCAAACGACCCGGGGGGTTCAATCAGCCCCAGCATTTT. V and J are TRBV28 and TRBJ1-5, with TRBD1 as a possible D gene (5 bases). Germline CDR1 MDHEN, CDR2 SYDVKM. V lost 7 bases to trimming and J lost 3 bases, with 16 bases between them. This CDR3 region has 15 residues.

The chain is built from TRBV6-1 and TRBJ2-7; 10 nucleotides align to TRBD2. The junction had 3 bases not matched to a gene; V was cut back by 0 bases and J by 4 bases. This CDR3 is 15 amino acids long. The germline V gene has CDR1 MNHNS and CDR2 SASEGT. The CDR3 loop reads CASSEAVAGGYEQYF. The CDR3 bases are TGTGCCAGCAGTGAAGCGGTAGCGGGAGGATACGAGCAGTACTTC.

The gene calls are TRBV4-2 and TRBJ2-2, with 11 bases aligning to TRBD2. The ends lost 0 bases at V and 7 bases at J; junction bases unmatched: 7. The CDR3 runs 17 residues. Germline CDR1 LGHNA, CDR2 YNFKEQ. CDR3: CASSQEILAGEGGELFF. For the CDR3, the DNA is TGTGCCAGCAGCCAAGAAATACTAGCGGGAGAAGGCGGGGAGCTGTTTTTT.

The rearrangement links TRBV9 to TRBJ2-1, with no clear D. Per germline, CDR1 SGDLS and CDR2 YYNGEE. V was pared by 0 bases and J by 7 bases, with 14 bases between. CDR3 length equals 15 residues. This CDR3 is CASSVAEGAGNEQFF. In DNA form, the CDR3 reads TGTGCCAGCAGCGTAGCGGAAGGAGCTGGGAATGAGCAGTTCTTC.

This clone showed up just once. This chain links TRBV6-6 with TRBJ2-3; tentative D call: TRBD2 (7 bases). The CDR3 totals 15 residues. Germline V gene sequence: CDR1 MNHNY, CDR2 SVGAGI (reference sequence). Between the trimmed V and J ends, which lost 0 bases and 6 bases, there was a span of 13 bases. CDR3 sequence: CASSYSPGGADTQYF. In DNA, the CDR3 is TGTGCCAGCAGTTACTCCCCGGGGGGCGCCGATACGCAGTATTTT.

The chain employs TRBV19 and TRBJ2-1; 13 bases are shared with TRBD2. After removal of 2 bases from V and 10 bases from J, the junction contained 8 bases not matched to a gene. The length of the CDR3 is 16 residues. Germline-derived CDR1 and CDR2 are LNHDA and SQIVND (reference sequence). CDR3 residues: CASSIPTSGRAEEQFF. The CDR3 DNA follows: TGTGCCAGTAGTATACCCACTAGCGGGAGGGCCGAAGAGCAGTTCTTC. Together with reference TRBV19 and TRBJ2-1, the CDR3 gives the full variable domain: DGGITQSPKYLFRKEGQNVTLSCEQNLNHDAMYWYRQDPGQGLRLIYYSQIVNDFQKGDIAEGYSVSREKKESFPLTVTSAQKNPTAFYLCASSIPTSGRAEEQFFGPGTRLTVL.

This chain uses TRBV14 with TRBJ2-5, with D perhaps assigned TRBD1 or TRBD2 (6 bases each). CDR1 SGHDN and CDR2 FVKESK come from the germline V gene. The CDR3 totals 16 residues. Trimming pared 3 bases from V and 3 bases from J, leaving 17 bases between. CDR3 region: CASSHLTGGGEETQYF. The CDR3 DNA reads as TGTGCCAGCAGCCATCTAACTGGAGGGGGAGAAGAGACCCAGTACTTC.

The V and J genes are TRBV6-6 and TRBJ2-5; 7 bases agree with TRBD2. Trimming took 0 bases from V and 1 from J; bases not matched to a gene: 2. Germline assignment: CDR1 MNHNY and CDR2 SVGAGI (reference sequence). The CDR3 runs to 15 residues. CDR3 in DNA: TGTGCCAGCAGTTACTCGGAGCGGGGCCAAGAGACCCAGTACTTC. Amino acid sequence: CASSYSERGQETQYF.

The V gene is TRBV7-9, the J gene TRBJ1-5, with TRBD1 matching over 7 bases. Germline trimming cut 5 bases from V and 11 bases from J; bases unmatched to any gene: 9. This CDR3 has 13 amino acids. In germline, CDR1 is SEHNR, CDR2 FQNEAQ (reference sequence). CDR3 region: CASSREGGAAQHF. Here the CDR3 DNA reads TGTGCCAGCAGCCGAGAAGGGGGCGCGGCCCAGCATTTT.

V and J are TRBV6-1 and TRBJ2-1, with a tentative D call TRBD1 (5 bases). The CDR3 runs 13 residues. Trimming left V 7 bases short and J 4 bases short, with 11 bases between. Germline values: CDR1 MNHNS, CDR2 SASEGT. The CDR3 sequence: CASTSDIYNEQFF. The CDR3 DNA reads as TGTGCCAGCACCTCGGACATATACAATGAGCAGTTCTTC.

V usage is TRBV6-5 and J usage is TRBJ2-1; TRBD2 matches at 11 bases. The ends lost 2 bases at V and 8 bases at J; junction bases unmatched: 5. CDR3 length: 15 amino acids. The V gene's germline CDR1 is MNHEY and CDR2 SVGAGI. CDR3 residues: CASSYVAGGVDEQFF. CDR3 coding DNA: TGTGCCAGCAGTTACGTAGCGGGAGGGGTCGATGAGCAGTTCTTC.

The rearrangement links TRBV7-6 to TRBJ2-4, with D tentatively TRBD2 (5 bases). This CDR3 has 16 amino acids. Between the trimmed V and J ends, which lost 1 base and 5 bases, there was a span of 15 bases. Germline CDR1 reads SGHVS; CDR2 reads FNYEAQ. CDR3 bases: TGTGCCAGCAGCTTAGGGACTCCCGGCATGGAAAACATTCAGTACTTC. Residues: CASSLGTPGMENIQYF.